This TCR beta chain was captured by sequencing in a study of metastatic and nonmetastatic thyroid tumors. Study at large: Samples came from malignant and benign thyroid patients, and repertoires were compared across blood and tumor or nodule tissue. General study results and limits: Significantly higher TCR beta diversity was reportedly seen in malignant thyroid tumors than benign nodules, in blood and tumor.

There are 16 residues in the CDR3. The germline V gene encodes CDR1 DFQATT and CDR2 SNEGSKA (reference sequence). V lost 1 base, J lost 5 bases, and 10 bases stayed unmatched. In the study's own analysis: To classify distant metastasis in papillary thyroid cancer, a model was built from CDR3 differences across clinicopathological groups. Using MiXCR, TCRdb reanalyzed the PCR reads. The V and J calls were determined by TCRdb, not by the authors. The sample holds 25,000 to 35,000 clones, around 15% seen once. No patient had received any treatment before thyroid surgery. As regards this clone: Its specificity is not known.

The sequencing sample was made of blood. The chain links TRBV20-1 to TRBJ2-5; TRBD2 agrees at 10 bases. The source is a female donor with papillary thyroid cancer or a benign thyroid nodule (not recorded which). Some clones in this sample may be carry-over from other donors' samples. The CDR3: CSARAELAGRGETQYF. The CDR3 nucleotides are TGCAGTGCTAGAGCCGAACTAGCGGGAAGGGGTGAGACCCAGTACTTC.